Each of the 17 T cell receptor beta chains below was sequenced from the same sample in a study of blood T cell repertoires in COVID-19. Profiling relied on immunoSEQ multiplex PCR, and the TCRdb table lists in-frame clones only, not all of them. The sample has hundreds of thousands of clones; about 80% are singletons. The sequenced sample was peripheral blood. The receptors were gathered from a woman of 80 years or more with acute or convalescent COVID-19.

The CDR3 DNA follows: TGTGCCAGCAGCTTAACAGGGGACTATGGCTACACCTTC. Protein product: CASSLTGDYGYTF. This chain links TRBV11-2 with TRBJ1-2; TRBD1 matches at 7 bases. V lost 2 bases to trimming and J lost 3 bases; unmatched junction nucleotides: 0. The CDR3 contains 13 residues. Germline lookup yields CDR1 SGHAT and CDR2 FQNNGV.

This chain connects TRBV2 to TRBJ2-1; TRBD2 might be the D (5 bases). The CDR3 extends over 13 amino acids. Per the germline V gene, CDR1 is SNHLY and CDR2 is FYNNEI. V was trimmed by 4 bases and J by 4 bases, leaving 8 bases between them. The CDR3 protein is CASSVGLYNEQFF. The DNA for the CDR3 is TGTGCCAGCAGTGTTGGACTTTACAATGAGCAGTTCTTC.

The chain carries TRBV6-6 and TRBJ2-1; 7 bases agree with TRBD1. V lost 5 bases and J lost 15; bases outside the gene matches: 10. The CDR3 runs 12 residues. The germline V gene encodes CDR1 MNHNY and CDR2 SVGAGI (reference sequence). CDR3 sequence (DNA): TGTGCCAGCAGTCCCACAGGGGATATTCGGTTCTTC. Translated, it gives CASSPTGDIRFF.

This chain uses TRBV5-1 with TRBJ1-1; TRBD1 matches at 9 bases. This CDR3 comprises 14 residues. The junction had 6 bases not matched to a gene; V was cut back by 4 bases and J by 5 bases. The germline CDR1 and CDR2 sequences are SGHRS and YFSETQ. CDR3 bases: TGCGCCAGCAGCGGTACAGGGGGCAGGACTGAAGCTTTCTTT. As protein: CASSGTGGRTEAFF.

The chain joins TRBV18 to TRBJ2-3, with 11 bases fitting TRBD2. Trimming removed 5 bases from V and 0 bases from J; junction bases left unmatched: 7. CDR3 length equals 17 residues. In germline, CDR1 is KGHSH, CDR2 LQKENI. CDR3: CASSSNSGGASTDTQYF. The CDR3 nucleotides read TGTGCCAGCTCATCTAATAGCGGGGGGGCTAGCACAGATACGCAGTATTTT.

This clone came up a few times. The rearrangement joins TRBV19 to TRBJ2-1; D is perhaps TRBD2 (6 bases). From germline, CDR1 is LNHDA and CDR2 SQIVND (reference sequence). V lost 6 bases, J lost 9 bases, and 15 bases lay in between. The CDR3 spans 13 residues. The CDR3 protein is CASSTRLATEQFF. The CDR3, as DNA: TGTGCCAGTAGCACAAGGCTAGCGACTGAGCAGTTCTTC.

The chain carries TRBV7-3 and TRBJ1-2; the D gene is possibly TRBD1 (5 bases). In germline, CDR1 is SGHTA, CDR2 FQGTGA. This CDR3 is built from 13 residues. V lost 2 bases and J 8 bases, leaving 12 bases between the germline ends. CDR3 region: CASSLSGMEGYTF. In DNA form, the CDR3 reads TGTGCCAGCAGCTTATCAGGGATGGAGGGCTACACCTTC.

The chain recombines TRBV5-1 with TRBJ2-5; D is possibly TRBD2 (6 bases). V lost 0 bases, J lost 4 bases, and 10 bases lay in between. Germline loops: CDR1 SGHRS, CDR2 YFSETQ. The CDR3 is 14 residues long. The CDR3 nucleotides read TGCGCCAGCAGCTTGGCCGGAGGGCTAGAGACCCAGTACTTC. It translates to CASSLAGGLETQYF.

As for this clone: This specimen includes other DNA sequences encoding the same CDR3. CDR3 protein: CASSRDSSGNTIYF. In DNA, the CDR3 is TGTGCCAGCTCACGGGACAGCTCAGGAAACACCATATATTTT. The chain employs TRBV18 and TRBJ1-3, with 7 bases aligning to TRBD1. Germline V lookup: CDR1 KGHSH, CDR2 LQKENI. With 4 bases clipped from V and 4 bases from J, the junction kept 4 bases outside the gene matches. CDR3 size: 14 residues.

The chain joins TRBV19 to TRBJ2-3; 7 bases are a match to TRBD1. J was trimmed by 6 bases and V by 4 bases; bases with no gene match: 7. Germline V gene sequence: CDR1 LNHDA, CDR2 SQIVND (reference sequence). The CDR3 is 14 residues long. DNA of the CDR3: TGTGCCAGTAGTAGCGTAGGGGGCTACGATACGCAGTATTTT. Protein: CASSSVGGYDTQYF.

V is TRBV6-2 or TRBV6-3 and J is TRBJ2-7; D gene ambiguous. Germline CDR1 reads MNHEY; CDR2 reads SVGEGT. CDR3 size: 13 residues. V lost 4 bases and J 7 bases, leaving 14 bases between the germline ends. CDR3 loop: CASSSPTLVEQYF. CDR3 bases: TGTGCCAGCAGTTCCCCTACTCTGGTTGAGCAGTACTTC.

This clone showed up just once. The gene calls are TRBV2 and TRBJ1-5, with D possibly being TRBD1 (6 bases). The CDR3 is made up of 15 amino acids. V lost 4 bases and J 0 bases, leaving 10 bases between the germline ends. The germline gives CDR1 SNHLY, CDR2 FYNNEI. Written as DNA, the CDR3 is TGTGCCAGCAGTGCCCAGACAGGTAGCAATCAGCCCCAGCATTTT. Its protein is CASSAQTGSNQPQHF.

CDR3 sequence (DNA): TGTGCCAGCAGCAAAGCGTCGCCAATCTCGGACGAGCAGTACTTC. Its protein is CASSKASPISDEQYF. The V gene is TRBV21-1, the J gene TRBJ2-7; TRBD2 is the table's D call and was not checked against the DNA. TRBV21-1 is a listed pseudogene. This CDR3 has 15 amino acids.

The chain recombines TRBV14 with TRBJ2-1; 9 bases match TRBD2. CDR3 length: 15 amino acids. Trimming removed 0 bases from V and 10 bases from J; junction bases left unmatched: 7. Germline V lookup: CDR1 SGHDN, CDR2 FVKESK. The CDR3 DNA follows: TGTGCCAGCAGCCAAGATAGCGGGAGAGGACGGGAGCAGTTCTTC. Translated: CASSQDSGRGREQFF.

The V gene is TRBV7-2, the J gene TRBJ1-2; 10 bases match TRBD1. Germline V gene sequence: CDR1 SGHTA, CDR2 FQGNSA. V lost 4 bases and J lost 4; bases outside the gene matches: 6. The CDR3 extends over 15 amino acids. CDR3 in DNA: TGTGCCAGCAGCTCCCGACAGGGGGCGGGCTATGGCTACACCTTC. Encoded protein: CASSSRQGAGYGYTF.

The chain carries TRBV4-2 and TRBJ2-5; D is unclear. Germline CDR1 reads LGHNA; CDR2 reads YNFKEQ. The CDR3 spans 13 residues. The V end lost 1 base, the J end lost 7 bases, and 10 bases lay between the germline ends. The CDR3 DNA reads as TGTGCCAGCAGCCAAGGCGTCGGTAGGACCCAGTACTTC. It encodes CASSQGVGRTQYF.

This chain connects TRBV30 to TRBJ2-7, with TRBD1 matching over 8 bases. Germline V gene lookup returns CDR1 GTSNPN and CDR2 SVGIG (reference sequence). The CDR3 is 13 amino acids. With 4 bases clipped from V and 0 bases from J, the junction kept 2 bases outside the gene matches. Here the CDR3 DNA reads TGTGCCTGGACGACAGGGGCCTCCTACGAGCAGTACTTC. It codes for CAWTTGASYEQYF.